Included here is one T cell receptor beta chain sequence, with context. Its antigen is not known. Germline V lookup: CDR1 SGHRS, CDR2 YFSETQ. Trimming shortened V by 0 bases and J by 5 bases, and 14 bases separated the two germline ends. This CDR3 has 15 amino acids. This sample is part of a study of shared clonotypes between healthy human individuals. Study findings and constraints: Only blood was sampled; tissue repertoires likely differ.

The table came from immunoSEQ multiplex PCR; TCRdb's copy has only in-frame clones and leaves some out. Found here are around 1.5 million clones, approximately 98% of them singletons; the top ten hold roughly 0.4%. The rearrangement uses TRBV5-1 and TRBJ2-5; a possible D gene is TRBD2 (5 bases). Specimen: naive CD4+ T cells sorted from blood. Stated subset: CD45RA+ positively selected. The TCR was taken from a young man in good health. CDR3 DNA: TGCGCCAGCAGCTTGGATCTTGGCAGGAGGGAGACCCAGTACTTC. Protein sequence: CASSLDLGRRETQYF.